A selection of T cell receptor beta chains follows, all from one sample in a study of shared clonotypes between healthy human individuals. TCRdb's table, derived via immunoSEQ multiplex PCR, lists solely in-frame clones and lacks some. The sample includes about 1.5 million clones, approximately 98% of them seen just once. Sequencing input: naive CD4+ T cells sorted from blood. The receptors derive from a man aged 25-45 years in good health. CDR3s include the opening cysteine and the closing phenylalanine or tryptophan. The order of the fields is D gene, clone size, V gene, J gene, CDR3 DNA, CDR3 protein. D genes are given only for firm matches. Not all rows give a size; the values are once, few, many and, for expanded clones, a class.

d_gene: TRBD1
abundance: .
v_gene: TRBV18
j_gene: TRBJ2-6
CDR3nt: TGTGCCAGCTCACCCCCTTGGACAGGCCTCTCTGGGGCCAACGTCCTGACTTTC
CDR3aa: CASSPPWTGLSGANVLTF

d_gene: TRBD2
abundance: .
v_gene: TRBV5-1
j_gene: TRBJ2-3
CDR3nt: TGCGCCAGCAGCAAAGCTGGTCTAGCGGGGTACACAGATACGCAGTATTTT
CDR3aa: CASSKAGLAGYTDTQYF

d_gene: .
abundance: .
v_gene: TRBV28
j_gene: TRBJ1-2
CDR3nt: TGTGCCAGCGCAGGGTATGGCTACACCTTC
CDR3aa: CASAGYGYTF

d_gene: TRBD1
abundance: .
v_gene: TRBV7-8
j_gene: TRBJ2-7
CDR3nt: TGTGCCAGCAGCTTAAGACCGGGACAGGGGATCAACGAGCAGTACTTC
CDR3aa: CASSLRPGQGINEQYF

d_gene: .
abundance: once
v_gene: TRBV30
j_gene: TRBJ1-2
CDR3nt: TGTGCCTGGAGTCCGGGATATGGCTACACCTTC
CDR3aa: CAWSPGYGYTF

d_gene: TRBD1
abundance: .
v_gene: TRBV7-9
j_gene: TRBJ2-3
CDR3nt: TGTGCCAGCAGTCGACCCGGGACAGGGACCCCAGATACGCAGTATTTT
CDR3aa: CASSRPGTGTPDTQYF

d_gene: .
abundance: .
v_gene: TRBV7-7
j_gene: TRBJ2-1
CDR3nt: TGTGCCAGCAGCCGGACATCCGCCAGCGATGAGCAGTTCTTC
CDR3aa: CASSRTSASDEQFF

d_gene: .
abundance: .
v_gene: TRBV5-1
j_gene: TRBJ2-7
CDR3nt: TGCGCCAGCAGCGTCGCAGGGGCTTCCTACGAGCAGTACTTC
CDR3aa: CASSVAGASYEQYF

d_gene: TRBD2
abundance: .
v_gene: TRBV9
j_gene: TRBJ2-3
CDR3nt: TGTGCCAGCAGCGTGGGGGACCCAGCGGGGGCAGATACGCAGTATTTT
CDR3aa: CASSVGDPAGADTQYF

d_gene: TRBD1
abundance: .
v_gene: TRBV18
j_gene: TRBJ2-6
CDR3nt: TGTGCCAGCTCACTCGACAGGGCTGGGGCCAACGTCCTGACTTTC
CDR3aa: CASSLDRAGANVLTF

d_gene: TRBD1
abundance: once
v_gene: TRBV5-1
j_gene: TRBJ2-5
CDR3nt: TGCGCCAGCAGACCGGTCGGACAGGGCCAAGAGACCCAGTACTTC
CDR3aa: CASRPVGQGQETQYF

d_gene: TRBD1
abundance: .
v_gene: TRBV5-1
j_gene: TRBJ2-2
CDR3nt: TGCGCCAGCAGCGTGGGGACAGCGAACACCGGGGAGCTGTTTTTT
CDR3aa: CASSVGTANTGELFF

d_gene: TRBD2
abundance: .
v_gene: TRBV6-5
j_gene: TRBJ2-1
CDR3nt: TGTGCCACCAAAGCGGGAGTTTGGAATGAGCAGTTCTTC
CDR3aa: CATKAGVWNEQFF

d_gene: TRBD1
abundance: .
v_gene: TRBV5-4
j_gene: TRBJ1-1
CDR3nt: TGTGCCAGCAGCCGTAACAGGGGTGAGAACACTGAAGCTTTCTTT
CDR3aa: CASSRNRGENTEAFF

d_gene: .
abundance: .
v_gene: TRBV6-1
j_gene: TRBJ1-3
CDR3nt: TGTGCCAGCAGTGTACAAGGCTCTGGAAACACCATATATTTT
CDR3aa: CASSVQGSGNTIYF

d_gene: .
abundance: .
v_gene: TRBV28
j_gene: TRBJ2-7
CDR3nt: TGTGCCAGCAGTCCCCGGGCGGGCAGGTCCTGGTACGAGCAGTACTTC
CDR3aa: CASSPRAGRSWYEQYF

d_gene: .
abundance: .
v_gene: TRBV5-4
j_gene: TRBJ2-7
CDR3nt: TGTGCCAGCAGCGCCGGACAGTTACCCTCCTACGAGCAGTACTTC
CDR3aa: CASSAGQLPSYEQYF

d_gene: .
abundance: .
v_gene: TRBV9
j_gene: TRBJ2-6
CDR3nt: TGTGCCAGCAGCGTCACAGGGGCCAACGTCCTGACTTTC
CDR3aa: CASSVTGANVLTF

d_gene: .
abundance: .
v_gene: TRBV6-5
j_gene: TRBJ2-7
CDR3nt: TGTGCCAGCAGCCCAGGGCCGGCCTACGAGCAGTACTTC
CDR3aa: CASSPGPAYEQYF

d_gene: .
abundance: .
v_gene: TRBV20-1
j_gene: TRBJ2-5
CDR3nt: TGCAGTGCTAAAAGGGCGGAGACCCAGTACTTC
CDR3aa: CSAKRAETQYF

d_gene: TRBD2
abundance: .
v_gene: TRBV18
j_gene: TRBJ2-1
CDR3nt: TGTGCCAGCTCACCACGCCAAGCGGGAGGGGCCTACAATGAGCAGTTCTTC
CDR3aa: CASSPRQAGGAYNEQFF

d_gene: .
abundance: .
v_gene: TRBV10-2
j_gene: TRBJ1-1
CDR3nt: TGCGCCAGCAGCCTAAAACTGTGGCCAAACACTGAAGCTTTCTTT
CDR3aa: CASSLKLWPNTEAFF

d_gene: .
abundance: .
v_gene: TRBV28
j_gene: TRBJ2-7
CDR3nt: TGTGCCAGCAGTGGGTCGTACGAGCAGTACTTC
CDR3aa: CASSGSYEQYF

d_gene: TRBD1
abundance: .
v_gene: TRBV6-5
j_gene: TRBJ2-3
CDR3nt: TGTGCCAGCAGTCACGGACAGGAACTAACCGGGACGCAGTATTTT
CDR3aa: CASSHGQELTGTQYF

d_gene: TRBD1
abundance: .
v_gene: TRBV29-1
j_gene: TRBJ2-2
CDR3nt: TGCAGCGTTGAAGATCCCATGGGAACCCAGGGGGCCGGAACCGGGGAGCTGTTTTTT
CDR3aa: CSVEDPMGTQGAGTGELFF

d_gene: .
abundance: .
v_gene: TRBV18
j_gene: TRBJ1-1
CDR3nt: TGTGCCAGCTCACCGTCGGGGGGTGAAGCTTTCTTT
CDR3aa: CASSPSGGEAFF

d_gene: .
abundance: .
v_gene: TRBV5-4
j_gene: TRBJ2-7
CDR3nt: TGTGCCAGCAACCCCCAGGGGATCTCCTACGAGCAGTACTTC
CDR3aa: CASNPQGISYEQYF

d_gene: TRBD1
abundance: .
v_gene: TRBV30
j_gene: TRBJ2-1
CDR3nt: TGTGCCTGGAGTGCCGGGACAGGGATTAGGGAGCAGTTCTTC
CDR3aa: CAWSAGTGIREQFF